This TCR beta chain was retrieved from a study of blood T cells in healthy people across ages. Broader study findings: Naive T cell percentage strongly correlated with TCR beta diversity. Older age coincided with a roughly linear decline in TCR beta diversity per million T cells.

The length of the CDR3 is 15 residues. Germline V gene sequence: CDR1 DFQATT, CDR2 SNEGSKA (reference sequence). This clonotype appeared a few times. The antigen is unknown. A junction boundary mismatches the germline segment, possibly from a read error. Alongside a J-beta primer mix, a sample-barcoded 5' primer served in a second PCR lasting roughly 6 to 12 cycles. Using its own MiXCR run on the 5' RACE reads, TCRdb lists one record per CDR3 protein. This table holds approximately 800,000 distinct CDR3 sequences, approximately 53% found once. This rearrangement joins TRBV20-1 to TRBJ2-5; 11 bases match TRBD2. The TCR sequence derives from a middle-aged man in good health. Source material: blood. The CDR3, as DNA: TGCAGTGCCAGAGACCCTAGCGGGGGGTCAACTGAGCAGTACTTC. This translates into CSARDPSGGSTEQYF.